Sequencing of this T cell receptor (beta chain) was carried out in a study of blood T cell repertoires in COVID-19. Only in-frame clones appear in the TCRdb table, and some are missing; sequencing was by immunoSEQ multiplex PCR. The sample includes some 90,000 clones, just over 90% of them seen just once. V gave up 7 bases and J gave up 4 bases; unmatched junction bases: 13. CDR3 length: 15 residues. Germline assignment: CDR1 MNHEY and CDR2 SVGAGI. This clone was recorded once. The chain combines TRBV6-5 with TRBJ2-7; 7 bases are shared with TRBD2. The specimen was peripheral blood. This receptor was identified in a woman between 50 and 59 years old in a cohort sampled during active COVID-19. This chain's CDR3 is CASTPPAGERYEQYF. The CDR3 DNA reads TGTGCCAGCACTCCGCCGGCGGGAGAGCGGTACGAGCAGTACTTC.